The clone carrying this T cell receptor beta chain was found a few times. These data originate in a study of blood T cell repertoires in COVID-19. Study overall: COVID-19 samples collected from the United States, Italy and Spain covered acute and convalescent phases. T cells, B-cell-depleted T cells, or PBMCs supplied cDNA or gDNA.

V was trimmed by 5 bases and J by 10 bases, leaving 15 bases between them. The CDR3 extends over 13 amino acids. The V gene's germline CDR1 is LNHDA and CDR2 SQIVND (reference sequence). Authors' processing steps: Amplification of reference gene primers was used by the study to estimate nucleated cell counts. Assay used: immunoSEQ multiplex PCR; TCRdb lists only in-frame clones, some missing. The V and J calls and clone size were taken over from that table, and D and trimming were inferred from the DNA. The sample includes 250,000 to 350,000 clones, approximately 85% of them seen just once. Sequences were obtained from peripheral blood. The V gene is TRBV19, the J gene TRBJ2-1; no clear D gene. The source is a woman aged 45 to 65 with acute or convalescent COVID-19. In nucleotides, the CDR3 is TGTGCCAGTAGTCCGTACCGGAGTAACGAGCAGTTCTTC. Protein: CASSPYRSNEQFF.